This TCR beta chain was documented in a study of T cell responses to AZD1222 COVID-19 vaccine (dated by TCRdb to about 2021). A note on the overall study: AZD1222 recipients given second doses at about 4 weeks or at about 12 weeks were pooled, since spike-specific TCR depth and breadth were not found to differ between the two schedules. Trial participants were enrolled into age subgroups of 18-55, 56-69 and 70-plus years, which contained about 150, 27 and 61 TCR-sequenced participants, respectively. A total of more than 230 trial participants underwent TCR sequencing, of whom 200 to 220 had received two doses of AZD1222 and approximately 26 had received two doses of the MenACWY control vaccine.

At the junction V is shortened by 5 bases and J by 4 bases; bases outside the gene matches: 15. Based on the germline V gene (reference sequence), the CDR1 and CDR2 sequences are LNHDA and SQIVND. Including the terminal cysteine and phenylalanine, the CDR3 comprises 17 residues. Just CDR3 DNA is preserved here, 51 bases in frame from base 1. Overall study results and their limits: Conclusions about previously exposed vaccinees are limited, since just a handful of AZD1222 recipients were seropositive for SARS-CoV-2 at baseline. Participants were mostly white British, with more females than males. The authors suggested clonal diversity may have been underestimated. Because no samples from the day 14 peak response were available, repertoires could be characterized only after the peak T cell response. Vaccine-associated CD4 TCRs spanned the whole spike protein, with dominant responses in regions 160-218 and 743-854. A significant rise in spike-specific TCR breadth and depth was observed after two AZD1222 doses relative to day 0 and relative to MenACWY recipients. Reportedly, close to half of the unique spike-specific TCRs recognized epitopes lying outside the regions that are mutated in the B.1.351 and B.1.1.7 variants. In the small 56-69-year group, the increase in depth fell short of significance, most likely because of low power.

The time point label, read with the paper, signifies: baseline before first vaccination. Vaccinee samples came from UK trials COV001 and COV002, including a single-blind randomized controlled phase 2/3 trial of AZD1222 (ChAdOx1 nCoV-19) in healthy adults. For TCRbeta chain sequencing, PBMC samples were collected from trial participants at day 0 and at day 28 after the second dose. About this clone: Its antigen is currently not known. Per-base qualities were not stored, and no clone one base away is much larger.

The CDR3 regions of human TCRbeta chains were analyzed by immunosequencing. The study's processing was this. Repertoire TCRs were matched against a reference library of SARS-CoV-2-specific TCRs generated with the MIRA antigen-specificity platform. Breadth was defined as the fraction of unique TCRs that were SARS-CoV-2-associated. Depth was defined as the fraction of total T cells that were SARS-CoV-2-associated. Each spike-specific TCR was assigned to its reactive spike region and to a CD4 or CD8 class using the MIRA data. Log10-transformed breadth and depth values were compared by one-way ANOVA with Sidak's multiple comparisons tests. In its TCRdb copy, this immuneACCESS table keeps in-frame sequences only and misses some clones. Where compared with another copy, unresolved V genes explain less than half of these, and the others have no known cause. The V and J calls and clone size come from that table; D and trimming were worked out from the DNA. This sample gives approximately 110,000 clones in total; roughly nine tenths of them show up just once. In total, the top ten clones hold over 4% of the sample.

Recombination linked TRBV19 to TRBJ2-3; 7 bases in between match TRBD2. The sequence was obtained from an adult in good health. Sequencing used peripheral blood, obtained on day 0 of AZD1222 vaccination. For the CDR3, the sequence is CASSPLAEAPGADTQYF. The base sequence is TGTGCCAGTAGTCCCCTAGCGGAAGCCCCGGGCGCAGATACGCAGTATTTT.